These T cell receptor beta chains were read from a single sample in a study of T cell repertoires in cytomegalovirus infection. Their recognized antigens are unknown. TCRdb itself ran the reads through MiXCR, one entry per CDR3 protein. The profile covers 80,000 or so distinct CDR3 sequences, with 24% appearing a single time and roughly 50% taken by the ten largest. This material consisted of CD8+ T cells from cultured PBMCs, taken from culture after CMV antigen stimulation. These receptors were collected from a human donor in good health (CMV status not recorded). Some clones in this sample may be carry-over from other donors' samples. CDR3s include the opening cysteine and the closing phenylalanine or tryptophan. A D gene is named only where the DNA matches it firmly. Expanded clones are given a class, and other clones once, few, many or no size at all.

v_call	cdr3_length	d_call	clone_size	j_call	cdr3_nt	cdr3_aa
TRBV19	14	TRBD1	few	TRBJ1-1	TGTGCCAGTAGTATCCAGGGGGCGATCACTGAAGCTTTCTTT	CASSIQGAITEAFF
TRBV4-3	17	NA	few	TRBJ1-4	TGCGCCAGCAGCCAAGTGGGGGTAGGCGGCTCTAATGAAAAACTGTTTTTT	CASSQVGVGGSNEKLFF
TRBV30	14	TRBD2	NA	TRBJ2-1	TGTGCCTGGAGCAGCGGGAGCTCCTACAATGAGCAGTTCTTC	CAWSSGSSYNEQFF
TRBV7-6	16	NA	NA	TRBJ2-3	TGTGCCAGCAGCTTGGGGGGTATCGGGGTCATAGATACGCAGTATTTT	CASSLGGIGVIDTQYF
TRBV20-1	14	NA	NA	TRBJ1-2	TGCAGTGCTAGAGAGAAAGGACAACGCTATGGCTACACCTTC	CSAREKGQRYGYTF
TRBV27	20	TRBD2	NA	TRBJ2-3	TGTGCCAGCAGTGCAGCGTCCGGGACTAGCGGGAGGGGGCTACATGATACGCAGTATTTT	CASSAASGTSGRGLHDTQYF
TRBV12-3/TRBV12-4	17	NA	NA	TRBJ2-3	TGTGCCAGCAGTTTCCCCCTGAGGGTGGGTGGCACAGATACGCAGTATTTT	CASSFPLRVGGTDTQYF
TRBV6-2/TRBV6-3	12	NA	NA	TRBJ2-7	TGTGCCAGCAGTTACGATGGCTACGAGCAGTACTTC	CASSYDGYEQYF
TRBV19	10	NA	many	TRBJ1-1	TGTGCCAGTAGGAACACTGAAGCTTTCTTT	CASRNTEAFF
TRBV19	16	TRBD1	few	TRBJ2-2	TGTGCCAGTACCCTCGACAGGGGAGCGAACACCGGGGAGCTGTTTTTT	CASTLDRGANTGELFF
TRBV9	15	NA	NA	TRBJ2-1	TGTGCCAGCAGCGTAGGGGGGACATATTACAATGAGCAGTTCTTC	CASSVGGTYYNEQFF
TRBV19	14	NA	NA	TRBJ2-7	TGTGCCAGTAGTTTTAGCGCCACTATGGGTGAGCAGTACTTC	CASSFSATMGEQYF
TRBV7-8	13	NA	many	TRBJ2-1	TGTGCCAGCACCCCGGGGGGCACAGGTGAGCAGTTCTTC	CASTPGGTGEQFF
TRBV6-5	12	NA	NA	TRBJ1-2	TGTGCCAGCACTCGCGGGGACTATGGCTACACCTTC	CASTRGDYGYTF
TRBV4-3	14	NA	NA	TRBJ2-7	TGCGCCAGCAGCCAAGATCAGGGGTTGTACGAGCAGTACTTC	CASSQDQGLYEQYF
TRBV6-1	15	TRBD1	NA	TRBJ1-5	TGTGCCAGCAGTGATGGACAGGGCGGCAATCAGCCCCAGCATTTT	CASSDGQGGNQPQHF
TRBV20-1	16	TRBD2	many	TRBJ2-2	TGCAGTGCTAGGAACCCTAGCGGGACCCATCCCGGGGAGCTGTTTTTT	CSARNPSGTHPGELFF
TRBV6-6	20	NA	NA	TRBJ2-7	TGTGCCAGCAGTTACCCTCCCGGACAGGGACTAGTTCCCTATTTCTACGAGCAGTACTTC	CASSYPPGQGLVPYFYEQYF
TRBV5-4	19	TRBD2	few	TRBJ2-1	TGTGCCATCCAGGGGGGGATGGCGGGAGGGGGCAGCTCCTACAATGAGCAGTTCTTC	CAIQGGMAGGGSSYNEQFF
TRBV7-2	21	NA	NA	TRBJ2-3	TGTGCCAGCAGCCGCGACTTTGCGGGCACGTTATTGGTTCGGGGCACAGATACGCAGTATTTT	CASSRDFAGTLLVRGTDTQYF
TRBV11-2	11	NA	NA	TRBJ1-1	TGTGCCAGCAAGATCAACACTGAAGCTTTCTTT	CASKINTEAFF
TRBV7-9	15	NA	few	TRBJ1-1	TGTGCCAGCAGCTTACGAGGGAGCGGGAACACTGAAGCTTTCTTT	CASSLRGSGNTEAFF
TRBV5-4	14	NA	NA	TRBJ1-2	TGTGCCAGCAGCTTGGACGAGGGGAACTATGGCTACACCTTC	CASSLDEGNYGYTF
TRBV9	14	NA	NA	TRBJ2-5	TGTGCCAGCAGCGTATGGGAGACGCAAGAGACCCAGTACTTC	CASSVWETQETQYF
TRBV27	18	NA	NA	TRBJ2-3	TGTGCCAGCAGTTTACGTCCGGCACCCCGAACTAGCACAGATACGCAGTATTTT	CASSLRPAPRTSTDTQYF
TRBV7-9	14	TRBD2	NA	TRBJ2-1	TGTGCCAGCAGCCTTGCGGGAGACGTATATGAGCAGTTCTTC	CASSLAGDVYEQFF
TRBV12-3/TRBV12-4	12	NA	many	TRBJ2-4	TGTGCCAGCAGTCCGGACGAAAACATTCAGTACTTC	CASSPDENIQYF
TRBV29-1	14	NA	many	TRBJ2-7	TGCAGCGTTGAAGTCGGGGGTGGCCGGTACGAGCAGTACTTC	CSVEVGGGRYEQYF
TRBV9	16	NA	NA	TRBJ2-3	TGTGCCAGCAGCAAACCCCGACAGCTGAACACAGATACGCAGTATTTT	CASSKPRQLNTDTQYF
TRBV11-2	16	NA	few	TRBJ2-3	TGTGCCAGCAGCTTAGGGGGGGGGCCATCCACAGATACGCAGTATTTT	CASSLGGGPSTDTQYF
TRBV7-9	15	NA	many	TRBJ2-3	TGTGCCAGCAGCTTAGGGACACCAGGGACAGATACGCAGTATTTT	CASSLGTPGTDTQYF
TRBV27	14	TRBD2	once	TRBJ2-7	TGTGCCAGCAGCCCGGGACTAGCGGCCTACGAGCAGTACTTC	CASSPGLAAYEQYF
TRBV19	13	NA	NA	TRBJ1-5	TGTGCCACCCGATTGGCAGGCAATCAGCCCCAGCATTTT	CATRLAGNQPQHF
TRBV2	15	TRBD2	NA	TRBJ2-3	TGTGCCAGCAGTGACAGCCAAGCGGGAGCAGATACGCAGTATTTT	CASSDSQAGADTQYF
TRBV2	15	NA	NA	TRBJ2-6	TGTGCCAGCAGTGCTAGGGAGACTGGGGCCAACGTCCTGACTTTC	CASSARETGANVLTF
TRBV5-4	14	TRBD2	NA	TRBJ2-7	TGTGCCAGCAGCCTAGCGGGGGGGCTCGATGAGCAGTACTTC	CASSLAGGLDEQYF
TRBV7-7	13	NA	few	TRBJ1-4	TGTGCTAGCAGCCGGAACCTCAACGAAAAACTGTTTTTT	CASSRNLNEKLFF
TRBV20-1	14	NA	many	TRBJ1-4	TGCAGTGTCGACCCTCTGGCAACTAATGAAAAACTGTTTTTT	CSVDPLATNEKLFF
TRBV19	16	TRBD2	few	TRBJ2-3	TGTGCCAGTAGCCGGACTAGCGGGGCCAACACAGATACGCAGTATTTT	CASSRTSGANTDTQYF
TRBV4-2	15	TRBD1	NA	TRBJ1-3	TGTGCCAGCAGCTCGAGAAGGGGGCTGGGAAACACCATATATTTT	CASSSRRGLGNTIYF
TRBV28	13	NA	NA	TRBJ1-1	TGTGCCAGCAGTTCCTTACCCGCAGAGGAGGCTTTCTTT	CASSSLPAEEAFF
TRBV28	16	TRBD1	many	TRBJ1-1	TGTGCCAGCAGCTTCGTCCCGGGACAGGGGGCAACTGAAGCTTTCTTT	CASSFVPGQGATEAFF
TRBV5-4	14	TRBD2	NA	TRBJ2-1	TGTGCCAGCAGAACGCGGGGGGATTTGAGTGAGCAGTTCTTC	CASRTRGDLSEQFF
TRBV12-3/TRBV12-4	14	TRBD2	many	TRBJ2-3	TGTGCCAGCAGCAAAGGGACTAGCGGCAATACGCAGTATTTT	CASSKGTSGNTQYF
TRBV27	14	NA	few	TRBJ1-6	TGTGCCAGCAGAACAGGACAGCGCGGCTCACCCCTCCACTTT	CASRTGQRGSPLHF